The 20 T cell receptor beta chains below come from one sample, sequenced in a study of T-cell reconstitution after alpha-beta-depleted transplantation in children. Library preparation (for TCRbeta) was performed with unique molecular identifiers. TCRdb called the PCR reads again in MiXCR, with one record for every CDR3 protein. Of tens of thousands of distinct CDR3 sequences in the sample, about a tenth were seen once. Sequences were derived from PBMCs, mostly from graft donor cells, sampled 60 days after TCRalphabeta/CD19-depleted stem cell transplant. The receptor set was obtained from a male patient between 2 and 10 years old who had a stem cell transplant for chronic granulomatous disease, so the T cells may come from the graft donor.

The chain is built from TRBV21-1 and TRBJ1-6. TRBV21-1 is a known pseudogene. The CDR3 spans 14 residues. CDR3: CASSPTRDNSPLHF. As DNA, the CDR3 is TGTGCCAGCAGCCCCACACGGGATAATTCACCCCTCCACTTT.

The rearrangement links TRBV3-1 to TRBJ2-5; D ambiguous. V shed 0 bases and J shed 3 bases, with 11 bases lying between them. The CDR3 contains 15 residues. Germline V gene data show CDR1 as LGHDT and CDR2 as YNNKEL (reference sequence). The CDR3, as DNA: TGTGCCAGCAGCCAAGAACCAAACGACAAAGAGACCCAGTACTTC. Translating gives CASSQEPNDKETQYF.

The V and J genes are TRBV27 and TRBJ1-3; D unclear. Trimming removed 6 bases at V and 1 base at J, with 7 bases between. The germline CDR1 and CDR2 sequences are MNHEY and SMNVEV (reference sequence). The CDR3 runs 13 residues. This chain's CDR3 is CASSSRSGNTIYF. The CDR3 nucleotides are TGTGCCAGCAGCTCGAGGTCTGGAAACACCATATATTTT.

This clonotype was counted at least ten times. This chain links TRBV2 with TRBJ1-1; possibly TRBD1 for D (6 bases). Between the trimmed V and J ends, which lost 6 bases and 2 bases, there was a span of 22 bases. Germline values: CDR1 SNHLY, CDR2 FYNNEI. The CDR3 runs to 17 residues. DNA of the CDR3: TGTGCCAGCAGGGCCCCGTACAGGGATTGGTCCAACACTGAAGCTTTCTTT. Its translation is CASRAPYRDWSNTEAFF.

This clonotype was found many times. The rearrangement joins TRBV5-1 to TRBJ2-2; 9 bases agree with TRBD1. The V and J ends lost 3 bases and 5 bases, in that order; junction bases with no gene match: 5. There are 15 residues in the CDR3. Germline V gene sequence: CDR1 SGHRS, CDR2 YFSETQ. CDR3: CASSSQGTGTGELFF. In nucleotides, the CDR3 is TGCGCCAGCAGCTCCCAGGGGACAGGGACCGGGGAGCTGTTTTTT.

The sample holds many counts of this clonotype. The chain is built from TRBV6-5 and TRBJ2-1; 9 bases line up with TRBD1. After removal of 7 bases from V and 5 bases from J, the junction contained 6 bases not matched to a gene. Germline CDR1 is MNHEY and CDR2 is SVGAGI. This CDR3 is 14 amino acids long. CDR3 coding DNA: TGTGCCAGCACCCCCGGGACAGGGAACAATGAGCAGTTCTTC. Translating gives CASTPGTGNNEQFF.

This clonotype has more than one count but fewer than ten. The CDR3 region has the DNA TGCAGTGCCCGGACAGGGTGGCGGTCCTTTGATCAGCCCCAGCATTTT. Its protein product is CSARTGWRSFDQPQHF. This chain links TRBV20-1 with TRBJ1-5; 8 bases match TRBD1. This CDR3 comprises 16 residues. Per germline, CDR1 DFQATT and CDR2 SNEGSKA (reference sequence). After removal of 6 bases from V and 5 bases from J, the junction contained 15 bases not matched to a gene.

V is TRBV20-1 and J is TRBJ2-7; 8 bases align to TRBD1. The trim removed 3 bases at V and 2 bases at J, leaving 6 bases unmatched. The CDR3 runs 14 residues. The germline gives CDR1 DFQATT, CDR2 SNEGSKA (reference sequence). The CDR3 DNA sequence: TGCAGTGCTAGGGCGGACAGGGCCCCCTACGAGCAGTACTTC. It yields the protein CSARADRAPYEQYF.

Many counts were recorded for this clonotype. The V gene is TRBV28, the J gene TRBJ1-2; D is uncertain. Trimming pared 7 bases from V and 1 base from J, leaving 4 bases between. This CDR3 spans 11 amino acids. Germline V gene sequence: CDR1 MDHEN, CDR2 SYDVKM. The CDR3 nucleotides are TGTGCCAGCAAAGTTAACTATGGCTACACCTTC. This gives the protein CASKVNYGYTF.

This clonotype appeared many times. The chain carries TRBV12-3 or TRBV12-4 and TRBJ2-5; 7 bases agree with TRBD1. The CDR3 totals 14 residues. V trimming: 5 bases; J trimming: 5 bases; junction bases outside the gene matches: 8. CDR3 nucleotides: TGTGCCAGCAGTAGACAGGGCGTACAGGAGACCCAGTACTTC. This sequence encodes CASSRQGVQETQYF.

This clonotype was picked up many times. The CDR3: CSARKRSTDTQYF. The CDR3 DNA is TGCAGTGCTAGAAAGCGGAGCACAGATACGCAGTATTTT. The chain couples TRBV20-1 to TRBJ2-3, with TRBD2 as a possible D gene (5 bases). This CDR3 spans 13 amino acids. Germline values: CDR1 DFQATT, CDR2 SNEGSKA (reference sequence). V lost 2 bases to trimming and J lost 0 bases, with 6 bases between them.

In its sample, this clonotype was seen many times. This chain connects TRBV4-2 to TRBJ2-7, with D unclear. CDR3 size: 13 residues. The germline V gene encodes CDR1 LGHNA and CDR2 YNFKEQ. V was cut by 3 bases and J by 4 bases, with 10 bases left in between. The CDR3: CASSQLSKYEQYF. The CDR3 nucleotides are TGTGCCAGCAGCCAGCTGAGCAAGTACGAGCAGTACTTC.

This clonotype turned up a few times. V is TRBV6-4 and J is TRBJ2-3, with D perhaps given as TRBD1 or TRBD2 (7 bases each). The CDR3 is 19 residues long. From germline, CDR1 is MRHNA and CDR2 SNTAGT. V gave up 2 bases and J gave up 0 bases, with 21 bases separating them. The CDR3 DNA is TGTGCCAGCAGTGACGCAGGGGGGAGGGGAGGGTTTAGCACAGATACGCAGTATTTT. Its translation: CASSDAGGRGGFSTDTQYF.

In its sample, this clonotype was seen many times. V usage is TRBV11-2 and J usage is TRBJ1-1; D is possibly TRBD1 (6 bases). V lost 1 base and J 4 bases, leaving 16 bases between the germline ends. CDR3 length: 16 amino acids. Germline assignment: CDR1 SGHAT and CDR2 FQNNGV. The CDR3 nucleotides are TGTGCCAGCAGCTTAGGATTGGGATTAGGGGGCACTGAAGCTTTCTTT. It translates to CASSLGLGLGGTEAFF. The variable domain in full, completed from reference TRBV11-2 and TRBJ1-1, reads EAGVAQSPRYKIIEKRQSVAFWCNPISGHATLYWYQQILGQGPKLLIQFQNNGVVDDSQLPKDRFSAERLKGVDSTLKIQPAKLEDSAVYLCASSLGLGLGGTEAFFGQGTRLTVV.

This clonotype was detected only a few times. The chain has TRBV20-1 and TRBJ1-2, with D tentatively TRBD1 (5 bases). There are 15 residues in the CDR3. V was shortened by 0 bases and J by 5 bases, with 16 bases between the two germline ends. The V gene's germline CDR1 is DFQATT and CDR2 SNEGSKA (reference sequence). CDR3 loop: CSARDFAGPGYGYTF. The CDR3 bases are TGCAGTGCTAGAGATTTCGCAGGTCCAGGGTATGGCTACACCTTC.

This clonotype was seen ten or more times. The chain carries TRBV5-1 and TRBJ2-7, with 11 bases that match TRBD1. Germline assignment: CDR1 SGHRS and CDR2 YFSETQ. CDR3 length: 15 amino acids. Unmatched junction bases numbered 3, after V lost 0 bases and J lost 4 bases. The DNA for the CDR3 is TGCGCCAGCAGCTTGGCAGGACAGGGGGCGTACGAGCAGTACTTC. Translated, it gives CASSLAGQGAYEQYF. The full variable domain, in which reference TRBV5-1 and TRBJ2-7 provide the parts outside the CDR3, is KAGVTQTPRYLIKTRGQQVTLSCSPISGHRSVSWYQQTPGQGLQFLFEYFSETQRNKGNFPGRFSGRQFSNSRSEMNVSTLELGDSALYLCASSLAGQGAYEQYFGPGTRLTVT.

This chain joins TRBV3-1 and TRBJ2-1, with a possible D match to TRBD2 (6 bases). Trimming shortened V by 11 bases and J by 0 bases, and 17 bases separated the two germline ends. Germline CDR1 reads LGHDT; CDR2 reads YNNKEL (reference sequence). The CDR3 loop spans 15 amino acids. CDR3 bases: TGTGCCTCCTGTCCTAGCGTGAGCTCCTACAATGAGCAGTTCTTC. Its translation is CASCPSVSSYNEQFF.

The V and J genes are TRBV20-1 and TRBJ2-3; TRBD2 matches 11 bases. The germline gives CDR1 DFQATT, CDR2 SNEGSKA (reference sequence). Unmatched junction bases numbered 5, after V lost 6 bases and J lost 0 bases. The CDR3 extends over 15 amino acids. CDR3 nucleotide sequence: TGCAGTGCCCAAGGGACTAGCGGCAGCACAGATACGCAGTATTTT. Amino acids: CSAQGTSGSTDTQYF.

Points on this clonotype: A much larger clone differs from this one at a single base, so this may be a read error. This chain uses TRBV20-1 with TRBJ2-1, with 14 positions matching TRBD2. Germline CDR1 DFQATT, CDR2 SNEGSKA (reference sequence). This CDR3 spans 17 amino acids. V lost 4 bases to trimming and J lost 10 bases; unmatched junction nucleotides: 15. The CDR3 reads CSATPYETSGRGGEQFF. For the CDR3, the DNA is TGCAGTGCTACTCCGTACGAGACTAGCGGGAGGGGAGGGGAGCAGTTCTTC.

As to this clonotype: This may stem from a read error, because a much larger clone lies one nucleotide away. The CDR3 DNA sequence: TGCAGTTCAAGGCCGGGTGAGGTAAACACTGACGCTTTCTTT. Amino acid sequence: CSSRPGEVNTDAFF. The chain recombines TRBV20-1 with TRBJ1-1; D is unresolved. The CDR3 runs 14 residues. Germline V gene lookup returns CDR1 DFQATT and CDR2 SNEGSKA (reference sequence).